This TCR beta chain was sequenced during a study of blood T cell repertoires in COVID-19. The germline gives CDR1 SQVTM, CDR2 ANQGSEA. CDR3 length: 15 residues. The V segment lost 0 bases and the J segment 2 bases; nucleotides outside the gene matches: 4. Profiled with immunoSEQ multiplex PCR; TCRdb holds only in-frame clones, not every one. Among approximately 380,000 clones listed, 70% to 90% were seen once. Donors in Cohort 3 counted as recovered after two negative PCRs, clearance, or symptom resolution. The sample consisted of PBMCs or T cells enriched from blood (not recorded which). This clonotype originated in a young woman who had recovered from COVID-19. The chain carries TRBV29-1 and TRBJ2-7, with TRBD1 identical over 10 bases. The CDR3 DNA reads as TGCAGCGTTGAAGATGGGACAGGGGTACCCTACGAGCAGTACTTC. Its translation: CSVEDGTGVPYEQYF.